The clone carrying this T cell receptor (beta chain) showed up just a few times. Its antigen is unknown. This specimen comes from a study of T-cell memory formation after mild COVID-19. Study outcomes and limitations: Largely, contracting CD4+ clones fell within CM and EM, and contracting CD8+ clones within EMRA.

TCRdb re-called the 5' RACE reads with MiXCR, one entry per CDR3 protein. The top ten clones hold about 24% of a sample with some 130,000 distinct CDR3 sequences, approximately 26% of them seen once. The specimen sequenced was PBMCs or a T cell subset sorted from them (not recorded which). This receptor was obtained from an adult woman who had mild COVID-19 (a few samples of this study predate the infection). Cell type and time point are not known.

The CDR3 DNA reads as TGTGCCAGCTGCCCCCGGATGGGCAGGAGTTTTGGGACCGGGGAGCTGTTTTTT. It translates to CASCPRMGRSFGTGELFF. This chain uses TRBV27 with TRBJ2-2; D is undetermined. This CDR3 has 18 residues. Germline assignment: CDR1 MNHEY and CDR2 SMNVEV (reference sequence). V was shortened by 8 bases and J by 5 bases, with 27 bases between the two germline ends.